Presented here are 7 T cell receptor beta chains from one specimen sequenced in a study of shared clonotypes between healthy human individuals. TCRdb's table, derived via immunoSEQ multiplex PCR, lists solely in-frame clones and lacks some. The sample holds under 850,000 clones; 80% to 95% are singletons and the top ten take around 24%. Naive CD8 cells lacked CD45RO and underwent positive selection for CCR7, leaving out terminally differentiated effector memory CD45RA+ cells. The sequenced material came from naive CD8+ T cells sorted from blood. These receptors all come from a man aged 25 to 45 in good health.

About this clone: Within the sample, other DNA sequences also encode this same CDR3. This chain links TRBV30 with TRBJ2-7; D remains ambiguous. Trimming cost V 3 bases and J 3 bases, with 21 bases left between them. The CDR3 totals 16 residues. Germline loops: CDR1 GTSNPN, CDR2 SVGIG (reference sequence). The CDR3 coding sequence is TGTGCCTGGAGGGAGTGGGTAGGTAGTGGGGTCTACGAGCAGTACTTC. Translation gives CAWREWVGSGVYEQYF.

The chain has TRBV9 and TRBJ1-1; D is undetermined. The CDR3 covers 14 residues. The V gene lost 0 bases and the J gene lost 8 bases, with 14 bases spanning the gap. Looked up from germline, CDR1 is SGDLS and CDR2 is YYNGEE. For the CDR3, the DNA is TGTGCCAGCAGCGTAGCAGCCCTGGGCATGGAAGCTTTCTTT. As protein: CASSVAALGMEAFF.

The chain combines TRBV4-3 with TRBJ2-3, with TRBD2 matching over 8 bases. Germline values: CDR1 LGHNA, CDR2 YSLEER. With 0 bases clipped from V and 1 base from J, the junction kept 9 bases outside the gene matches. This CDR3 comprises 18 residues. The CDR3 bases are TGCGCCAGCAGCCAAGATGGTTCAGGGACTAGTCGCACAGATACGCAGTATTTT. Translating it yields CASSQDGSGTSRTDTQYF.

The chain uses TRBV27 and TRBJ2-7; TRBD1 might be the D (5 bases). V was shortened by 7 bases and J by 0 bases, with 13 bases between the two germline ends. Germline V lookup: CDR1 MNHEY, CDR2 SMNVEV (reference sequence). CDR3 length: 14 residues. CDR3 bases: TGTGCCAGCACCCAGACAGCCCTCTCCTACGAGCAGTACTTC. This sequence encodes CASTQTALSYEQYF.

About this clone: The junction departs from germline at one end; a sequencing error may be responsible. This chain joins TRBV2 and TRBJ2-1; 10 bases agree with TRBD2. The length of the CDR3 is 15 residues. CDR1 and CDR2 from the germline V gene are SNHLY and FYNNEI. CDR3 DNA sequence: TGTGCCAGCAGGGAAGCGGGAGGGCGCCTCAATGAGCAGTTCTTC. This sequence encodes CASREAGGRLNEQFF.

The rearrangement links TRBV19 to TRBJ2-7; 9 nucleotides align to TRBD2. The junction had 9 bases not matched to a gene; V was cut back by 3 bases and J by 6 bases. The germline V gene encodes CDR1 LNHDA and CDR2 SQIVND (reference sequence). The CDR3 sequence is 15 residues long. The CDR3, as DNA: TGTGCCAGTAGTATTTCCACAGCGGGAGGTACCGAGCAGTACTTC. It encodes CASSISTAGGTEQYF.

The chain employs TRBV27 and TRBJ1-5; D not certain. The CDR3 runs 14 residues. Trimming cost V 2 bases and J 6 bases, with 11 bases left between them. The germline V gene encodes CDR1 MNHEY and CDR2 SMNVEV (reference sequence). The DNA of the CDR3 is TGTGCCAGCAGTTTACCGGGGAGAGGTCAGCCCCAGCATTTT. Residues: CASSLPGRGQPQHF.